This T cell receptor (beta chain) was sequenced for a study of shared clonotypes between healthy human individuals. V was trimmed by 2 bases and J by 6 bases, leaving 8 bases between them. Germline lookup yields CDR1 SGHAT and CDR2 FQNNGV. This CDR3 has 13 amino acids. Using immunoSEQ multiplex PCR, the repertoire was profiled, and TCRdb retains in-frame clones only, with some absent. The sample gives about 1 million clones, approximately 72% of which show up once; approximately 1.5% is in the top ten. A few counts support this clone. The chain is built from TRBV11-2 and TRBJ2-1, with D possibly being TRBD2 (5 bases). The sequence was obtained from a man younger than 35 in good health. Specimen: memory CD4+ T cells sorted from blood. Subset specified: CD45RA-negative fraction. For the CDR3, the DNA is TGTGCCAGCAGCTTAATGGGAGTCAATGAGCAGTTCTTC. The encoded protein is CASSLMGVNEQFF.